A single sample is the source of the 2 T cell receptor beta chains below, sequenced in a study of shared clonotypes between healthy human individuals. This table comes from immunoSEQ multiplex PCR, and its TCRdb copy is limited to in-frame clones, with some not included. Altogether over 700,000 clones are present, around 70% being singletons, with the ten largest covering more than 1.5%. Sample: memory CD4+ T cells sorted from blood. Subset described: CD45RA-negative fraction. The receptors derive from a woman in her thirties in good health.

In regard to this clone: Sequence at one end of the junction differs from germline and may be a read error. The chain employs TRBV6-5 and TRBJ2-7; 7 bases align to TRBD1. The CDR3 is made up of 15 amino acids. Per the germline V gene, CDR1 is MNHEY and CDR2 is SVGAGI. The chain's CDR3 is CASSDSNRGSYEQYF. In DNA form, the CDR3 reads TGTGCCAGCAGTGACTCGAACAGGGGCTCCTACGAGCAGTACTTC.

V gene TRBV6-6 combines with J gene TRBJ1-1; possibly TRBD1 for D (5 bases). Germline V gene data show CDR1 as MNHNY and CDR2 as SVGAGI (reference sequence). CDR3 length: 11 amino acids. The germline V and J ends were trimmed by 6 bases and 7 bases, with 9 bases remaining between them. CDR3 protein: CASRGPGEAFF. CDR3 DNA: TGTGCCAGCAGGGGGCCTGGTGAAGCTTTCTTT.